This TCR beta chain was recovered during a study of regulatory T cells in long-lasting Graves disease. The study's findings and limits: Favored gene segments in persistent disease were TRBV28, TRBJ1-2 and TRBJ2-5. Study was limited to peripheral blood, excluding thyroid tissue. Persistent patients had a count of shared public clonotypes (about 2,700) that exceeded that of new patients (around 960).

This clonotype was counted ten times or more. Its target is not known. V lost 7 bases and J lost 4; bases outside the gene matches: 7. From germline, CDR1 is SQVTM and CDR2 ANQGSEA. The CDR3 is 14 residues long. Researchers made TCR beta libraries by using iRepertoire HTBI primers and running Arm-PCR on CDR3 regions. MiXCR, applied by TCRdb to the multiplex PCR reads, yields one record per CDR3 protein. The sample holds a few hundred thousand distinct CDR3 sequences, 20% seen once. Time point meaning: newly diagnosed GD, antithyroid drugs for less than 3 months. PBMC RNA was the source of the TCR library.

Source: peripheral blood mononuclear cells (PBMCs), taken at new diagnosis, from a patient treated with antithyroid drugs. J is TRBJ2-1 and V is TRBV29-1, with TRBD2 identical over 10 bases. The source of this sequence is a female donor with Graves disease. This chain's CDR3 is CSALAGGLYNEQFF. CDR3 in DNA: TGCAGCGCTTTAGCGGGAGGACTTTACAATGAGCAGTTCTTC.